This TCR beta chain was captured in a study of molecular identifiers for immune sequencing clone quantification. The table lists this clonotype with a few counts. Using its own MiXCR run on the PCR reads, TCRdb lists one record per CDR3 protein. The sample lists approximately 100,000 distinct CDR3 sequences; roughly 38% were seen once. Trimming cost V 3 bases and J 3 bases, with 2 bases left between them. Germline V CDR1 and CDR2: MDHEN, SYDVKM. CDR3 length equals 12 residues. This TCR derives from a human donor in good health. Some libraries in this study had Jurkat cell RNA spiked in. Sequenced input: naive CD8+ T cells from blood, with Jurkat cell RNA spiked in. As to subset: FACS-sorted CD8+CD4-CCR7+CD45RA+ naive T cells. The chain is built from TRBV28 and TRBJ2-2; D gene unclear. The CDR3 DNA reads TGTGCCAGCAGTTTCCACACCGGGGAGCTGTTTTTT. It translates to CASSFHTGELFF.